This T cell receptor beta chain comes out of a study of cytomegalovirus exposure and HLA in healthy donors. In germline, CDR1 is SNHLY, CDR2 FYNNEI. V was cut by 4 bases and J by 5 bases, with 7 bases left in between. CDR3 size: 12 residues. PCR was performed using 60 Vbeta and 13 Jbeta primers. Sequencing was performed with immunoSEQ multiplex PCR; in TCRdb, only in-frame clones are kept and a portion is missing. The sample has about 250,000 clones, about 93% seen once. Sequences were obtained from PBMCs. This sequence was found in a girl aged 2-10 years in good health and CMV-seronegative. V is TRBV2 and J is TRBJ2-3, with unresolved D. In DNA, the CDR3 is TGTGCCAGCAGTGGAATCGGAGATACGCAGTATTTT. Protein product: CASSGIGDTQYF.